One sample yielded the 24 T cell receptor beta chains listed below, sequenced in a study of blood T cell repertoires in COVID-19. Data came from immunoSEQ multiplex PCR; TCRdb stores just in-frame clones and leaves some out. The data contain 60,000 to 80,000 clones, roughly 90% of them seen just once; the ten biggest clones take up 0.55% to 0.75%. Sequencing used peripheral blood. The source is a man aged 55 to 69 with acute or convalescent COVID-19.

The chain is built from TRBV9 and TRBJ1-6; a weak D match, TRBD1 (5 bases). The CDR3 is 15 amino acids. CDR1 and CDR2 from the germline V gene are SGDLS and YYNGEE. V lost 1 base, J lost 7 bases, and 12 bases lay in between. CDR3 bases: TGTGCCAGCAGCGTATTGGGGCCACCCAATTCACCCCTCCACTTT. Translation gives CASSVLGPPNSPLHF.

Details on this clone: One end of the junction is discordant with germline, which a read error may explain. CDR3 sequence reads: CSTVARGAYTEAFF. For the CDR3, the DNA is TGCTCTACGGTGGCCAGGGGGGCTTACACTGAAGCTTTCTTT. The rearrangement joins TRBV5-4 to TRBJ1-1; 7 positions match TRBD1. The CDR3 loop spans 14 amino acids. The germline CDR1 and CDR2 sequences are SGHNT and YYREEE (reference sequence).

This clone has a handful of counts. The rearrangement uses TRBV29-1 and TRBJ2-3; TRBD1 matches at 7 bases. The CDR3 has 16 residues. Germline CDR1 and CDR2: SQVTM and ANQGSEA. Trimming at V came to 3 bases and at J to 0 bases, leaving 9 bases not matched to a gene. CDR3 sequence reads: CSVDRLTGLSTDTQYF. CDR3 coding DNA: TGCAGCGTTGACCGCTTGACAGGGCTAAGCACAGATACGCAGTATTTT.

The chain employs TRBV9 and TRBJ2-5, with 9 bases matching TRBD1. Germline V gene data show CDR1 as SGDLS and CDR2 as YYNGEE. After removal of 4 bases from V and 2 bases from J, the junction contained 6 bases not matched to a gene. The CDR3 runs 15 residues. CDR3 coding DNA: TGTGCCAGCAGCCCGACAGGGGGTAGGCAAGAGACCCAGTACTTC. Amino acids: CASSPTGGRQETQYF.

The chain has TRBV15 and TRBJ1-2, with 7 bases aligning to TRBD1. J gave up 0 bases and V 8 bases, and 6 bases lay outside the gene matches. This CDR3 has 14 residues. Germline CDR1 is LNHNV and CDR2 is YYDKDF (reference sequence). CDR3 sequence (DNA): TGTGCCACCCGAAGGACAGGAGCTAACTATGGCTACACCTTC. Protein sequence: CATRRTGANYGYTF.

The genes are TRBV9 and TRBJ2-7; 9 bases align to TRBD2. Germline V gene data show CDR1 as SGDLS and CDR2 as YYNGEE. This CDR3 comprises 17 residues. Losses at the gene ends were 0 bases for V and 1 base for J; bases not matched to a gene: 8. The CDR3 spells CASSVGPGSGGSYEQYF. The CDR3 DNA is TGTGCCAGCAGCGTAGGACCGGGTAGCGGGGGATCCTACGAGCAGTACTTC.

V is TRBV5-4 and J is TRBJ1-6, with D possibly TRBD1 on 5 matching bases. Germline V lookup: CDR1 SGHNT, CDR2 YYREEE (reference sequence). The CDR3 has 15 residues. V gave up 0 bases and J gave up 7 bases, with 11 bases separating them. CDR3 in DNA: TGTGCCAGCAGCTTGGGCGGGACCAGCAATTCACCCCTCCACTTT. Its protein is CASSLGGTSNSPLHF.

The CDR3 region is CARSPLVGGDAFF. CDR3 bases: TGTGCCAGAAGCCCCTTAGTGGGGGGGGATGCTTTCTTT. The chain joins TRBV5-3 to TRBJ1-1, with D perhaps TRBD1 (5 bases). TRBV5-3 is designated an ORF whose function remains uncertain. The CDR3 contains 13 residues. Trimming pared 4 bases from V and 11 bases from J, leaving 18 bases between.

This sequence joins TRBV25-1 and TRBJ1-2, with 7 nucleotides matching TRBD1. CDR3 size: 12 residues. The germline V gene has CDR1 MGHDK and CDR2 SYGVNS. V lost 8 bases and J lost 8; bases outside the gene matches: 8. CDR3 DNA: TGTGCCAGCGAAGCAGGGGGATGGGGCTACACCTTC. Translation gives CASEAGGWGYTF.

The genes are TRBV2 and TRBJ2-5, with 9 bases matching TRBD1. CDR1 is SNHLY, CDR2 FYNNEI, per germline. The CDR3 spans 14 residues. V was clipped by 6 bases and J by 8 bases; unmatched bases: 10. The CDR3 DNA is TGTGCCAGCAGCCGGCCGGGACAGGGTGGAACCCAGTACTTC. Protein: CASSRPGQGGTQYF.

CDR3 in DNA: TGTGCCAGCAGTGAACGCAACAGGGTGAGCAATCAGCCCCAGCATTTT. It is translated as CASSERNRVSNQPQHF. The rearrangement uses TRBV2 and TRBJ1-5; possibly TRBD1 for D (6 bases). This CDR3 is built from 16 residues. Germline assignment: CDR1 SNHLY and CDR2 FYNNEI. Trimming removed 2 bases from V and 1 base from J, with 12 bases in between.

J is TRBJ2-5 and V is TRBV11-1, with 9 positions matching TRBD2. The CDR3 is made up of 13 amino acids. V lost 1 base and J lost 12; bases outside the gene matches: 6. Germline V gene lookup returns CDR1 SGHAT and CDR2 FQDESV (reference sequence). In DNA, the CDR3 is TGTGCCAGCAGCTTAGTAGCGGGAGCCCTTGAGTACTTC. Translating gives CASSLVAGALEYF.

Here the CDR3 reads CASSLGQWNEAFF. CDR3 in DNA: TGCGCCAGCAGCTTGGGACAGTGGAATGAAGCTTTCTTT. The chain links TRBV5-1 to TRBJ1-1; D is possibly TRBD1 (5 bases). Germline values: CDR1 SGHRS, CDR2 YFSETQ. V was cut by 0 bases and J by 7 bases, with 10 bases left in between. The CDR3 covers 13 residues.

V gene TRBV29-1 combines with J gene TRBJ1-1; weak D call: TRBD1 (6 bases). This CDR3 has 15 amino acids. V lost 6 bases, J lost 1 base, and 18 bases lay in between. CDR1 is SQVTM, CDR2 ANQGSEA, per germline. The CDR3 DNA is TGCAGCGTGTCCGCGGACAGACGGGGGAACACTGAAGCTTTCTTT. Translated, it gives CSVSADRRGNTEAFF.

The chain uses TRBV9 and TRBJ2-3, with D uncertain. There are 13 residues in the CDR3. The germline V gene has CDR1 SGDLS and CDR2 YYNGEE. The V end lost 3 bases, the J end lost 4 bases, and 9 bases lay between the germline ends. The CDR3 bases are TGTGCCAGCAGCGCAGATGCTTCAGATACGCAGTATTTT. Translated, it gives CASSADASDTQYF.

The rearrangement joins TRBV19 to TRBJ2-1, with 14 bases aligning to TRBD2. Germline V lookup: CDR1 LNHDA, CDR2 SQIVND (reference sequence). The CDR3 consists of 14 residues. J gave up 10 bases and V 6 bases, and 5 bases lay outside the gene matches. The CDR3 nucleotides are TGTGCCAGTAGGACTAGCGGGGGGGCACGCGAGCAGTTCTTC. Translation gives CASRTSGGAREQFF.

The DNA for the CDR3 is TGTGCCAGTAGTATTAACAGGGGGTTCACTGAAGCTTTCTTT. Translation: CASSINRGFTEAFF. The chain recombines TRBV19 with TRBJ1-1; 8 positions match TRBD1. The CDR3 length is 14 residues. Looked up from germline, CDR1 is LNHDA and CDR2 is SQIVND (reference sequence). Trimming took 3 bases from V and 4 from J; bases not matched to a gene: 4.

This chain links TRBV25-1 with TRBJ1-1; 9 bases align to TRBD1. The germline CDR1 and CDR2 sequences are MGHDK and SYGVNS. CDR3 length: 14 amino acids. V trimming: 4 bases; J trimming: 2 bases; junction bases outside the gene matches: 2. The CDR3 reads CASSVTGGNTEAFF. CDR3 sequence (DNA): TGTGCCAGCAGTGTCACAGGGGGCAACACTGAAGCTTTCTTT.

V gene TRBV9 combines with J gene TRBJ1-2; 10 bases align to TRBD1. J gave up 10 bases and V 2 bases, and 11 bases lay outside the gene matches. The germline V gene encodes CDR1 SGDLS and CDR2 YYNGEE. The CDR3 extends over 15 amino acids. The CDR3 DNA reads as TGTGCCAGCAGCGTGGGGACAGGGGCCCCTAATGACTACACCTTC. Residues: CASSVGTGAPNDYTF.

This CDR3 is CATSDSGNQTQYF. The CDR3 DNA sequence: TGTGCCACCAGTGATTCCGGGAACCAGACCCAGTACTTC. The chain links TRBV24-1 to TRBJ2-5, with TRBD2 as a possible D gene (5 bases). This CDR3 contains 13 residues. V shed 2 bases and J shed 6 bases, with 9 bases lying between them. Germline CDR1 and CDR2: KGHDR and SFDVKD.

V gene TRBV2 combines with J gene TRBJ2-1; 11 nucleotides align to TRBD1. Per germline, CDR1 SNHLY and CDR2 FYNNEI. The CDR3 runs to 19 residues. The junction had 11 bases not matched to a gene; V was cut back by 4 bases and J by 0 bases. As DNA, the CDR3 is TGTGCCAGCAGTGGCCCGGGACAGGGGGAGTCGGGCTCCTACAATGAGCAGTTCTTC. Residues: CASSGPGQGESGSYNEQFF. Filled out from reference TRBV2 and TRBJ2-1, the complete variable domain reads EPEVTQTPSHQVTQMGQEVILRCVPISNHLYFYWYRQILGQKVEFLVSFYNNEISEKSEIFDDQFSVERPDGSNFTLKIRSTKLEDSAMYFCASSGPGQGESGSYNEQFFGPGTRLTVL.

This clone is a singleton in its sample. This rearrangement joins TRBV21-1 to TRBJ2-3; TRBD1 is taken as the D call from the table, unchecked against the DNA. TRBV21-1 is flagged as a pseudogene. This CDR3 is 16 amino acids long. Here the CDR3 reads CASSKEGGSATDTQYF. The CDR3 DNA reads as TGTGCCAGCAGCAAAGAAGGGGGTAGCGCCACAGATACGCAGTATTTT.

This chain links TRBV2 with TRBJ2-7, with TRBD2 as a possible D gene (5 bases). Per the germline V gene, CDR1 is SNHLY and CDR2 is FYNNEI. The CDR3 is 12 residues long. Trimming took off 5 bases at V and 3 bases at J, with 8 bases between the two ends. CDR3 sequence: CASSLASYEQYF. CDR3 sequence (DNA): TGTGCCAGCAGTTTAGCGAGCTACGAGCAGTACTTC.

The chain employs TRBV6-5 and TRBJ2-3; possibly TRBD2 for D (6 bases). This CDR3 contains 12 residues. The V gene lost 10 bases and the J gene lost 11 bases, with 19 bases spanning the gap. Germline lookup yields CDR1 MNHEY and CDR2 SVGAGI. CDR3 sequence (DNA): TGTGCCACCAACCCGTGGAGGGAAGGGCAGTATTTT. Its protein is CATNPWREGQYF.